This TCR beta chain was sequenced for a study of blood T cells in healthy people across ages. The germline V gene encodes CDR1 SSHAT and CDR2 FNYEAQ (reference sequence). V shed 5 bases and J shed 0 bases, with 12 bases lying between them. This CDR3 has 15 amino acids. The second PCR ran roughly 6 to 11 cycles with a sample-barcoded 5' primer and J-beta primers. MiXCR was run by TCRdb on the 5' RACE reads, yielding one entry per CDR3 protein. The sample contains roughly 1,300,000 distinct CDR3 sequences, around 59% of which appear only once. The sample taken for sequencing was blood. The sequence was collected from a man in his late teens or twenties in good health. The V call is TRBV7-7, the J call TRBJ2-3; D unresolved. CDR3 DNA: TGTGCCAGCAGCATACAGCCCACCAGCACAGATACGCAGTATTTT. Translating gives CASSIQPTSTDTQYF.